Each of the 27 T cell receptor beta chains below was sequenced from the same sample in a study of T-cell reconstitution after alpha-beta-depleted transplantation in children. A TCRbeta library incorporating unique molecular identifiers was prepared. A single record per CDR3 protein comes from TCRdb applying MiXCR to the PCR reads. The sample consists of about a million distinct CDR3 sequences, less than 30% of them appearing once. The source was PBMCs, mostly from graft donor cells, collected 360 days after TCRalphabeta/CD19-depleted stem cell transplant. These receptors were obtained from a boy under two years old who had a stem cell transplant for SCID, so the T cells may come from the graft donor.

The chain carries TRBV27 and TRBJ2-3; D call uncertain. The germline V and J ends were trimmed by 8 bases and 0 bases, with 12 bases remaining between them. The CDR3 is 14 residues long. Germline loops: CDR1 MNHEY, CDR2 SMNVEV (reference sequence). This CDR3 reads CASGRTPSTDTQYF. As DNA, the CDR3 is TGTGCCAGCGGAAGGACGCCCAGCACAGATACGCAGTATTTT.

This clonotype was seen a few times. The genes are TRBV18 and TRBJ2-1, with 7 bases that match TRBD2. CDR1 and CDR2 from the germline V gene are KGHSH and LQKENI. The V gene end was trimmed by 3 bases and the J gene end by 5 bases; junction bases not matched to a gene: 7. The CDR3 sequence is 15 residues long. In DNA form, the CDR3 reads TGTGCCAGCTCACCCGGGCGGGGGACTCACAATGAGCAGTTCTTC. Amino acid sequence: CASSPGRGTHNEQFF. Full variable domain (outside the CDR3, taken from reference TRBV18 and TRBJ2-1): NAGVMQNPRHLVRRRGQEARLRCSPMKGHSHVYWYRQLPEEGLKFMVYLQKENIIDESGMPKERFSAEFPKEGPSILRIQQVVRGDSAAYFCASSPGRGTHNEQFFGPGTRLTVL.

The chain carries TRBV6-5 and TRBJ2-5, with D unresolved. The CDR3 covers 14 residues. Per germline, CDR1 MNHEY and CDR2 SVGAGI. The ends were cut back, 2 bases at V and 1 base at J, with 8 bases in the middle. CDR3 DNA sequence: TGTGCCAGCAGTTACGCCTCCGGCCAAGAGACCCAGTACTTC. Amino acids: CASSYASGQETQYF.

This clonotype has just a few counts. J is TRBJ2-1 and V is TRBV15, with TRBD2 matching over 10 bases. The length of the CDR3 is 15 residues. Germline loops: CDR1 LNHNV, CDR2 YYDKDF (reference sequence). The V and J ends lost 2 bases and 3 bases, in that order; junction bases with no gene match: 1. CDR3 protein: CATSRLAGDYNEQFF. CDR3 nucleotides: TGTGCCACCAGCAGACTAGCGGGGGACTACAATGAGCAGTTCTTC.

In its sample, this clonotype was seen a few times. The chain links TRBV20-1 to TRBJ2-5; maybe TRBD2 (5 bases). Germline loops: CDR1 DFQATT, CDR2 SNEGSKA (reference sequence). The V and J ends lost 6 bases and 5 bases respectively, with 10 bases between them. The CDR3 contains 11 residues. The DNA for the CDR3 is TGCAGTGCCGACTGGAGGGAGACCCAGTACTTC. As protein: CSADWRETQYF.

This rearrangement joins TRBV7-9 to TRBJ2-4; a weak D match, TRBD1 (5 bases). V lost 1 base to trimming and J lost 8 bases, with 12 bases between them. Germline CDR1 is SEHNR and CDR2 is FQNEAQ (reference sequence). CDR3 length: 14 amino acids. CDR3 nucleotides: TGTGCCAGCAGCTTAGAGGGGCCCGGCTACATTCAGTACTTC. Protein sequence: CASSLEGPGYIQYF.

This clonotype has more than one count but fewer than ten. V usage is TRBV6-1 and J usage is TRBJ1-1; 8 bases agree with TRBD1. This CDR3 comprises 14 residues. Germline V gene data show CDR1 as MNHNS and CDR2 as SASEGT. V lost 7 bases to trimming and J lost 5 bases; unmatched junction nucleotides: 9. In DNA, the CDR3 is TGTGCCAGCACACCAGGGGGCGGTGGGACTGAAGCTTTCTTT. The encoded protein is CASTPGGGGTEAFF.

The rearrangement links TRBV7-6 to TRBJ2-3; 10 bases line up with TRBD1. V dropped 5 bases and J dropped 4; count of bases not matched to a gene: 6. The CDR3 has 15 amino acids. The germline gives CDR1 SGHVS, CDR2 FNYEAQ. CDR3 residues: CASSLTGGNSDTQYF. CDR3 bases: TGTGCCAGCAGCCTGACAGGGGGCAACTCAGATACGCAGTATTTT.

On this clonotype itself: Germline and junction disagree at one end, which may indicate a read error. This chain connects TRBV10-2 to TRBJ2-7; D unresolved. CDR3 length equals 11 residues. The germline V gene has CDR1 WSHSY and CDR2 SAAADI. CDR3 loop: CASTGSDEQYF. CDR3 nucleotide sequence: TGCGCCAGCACGGGCTCCGACGAGCAGTACTTC.

The chain carries TRBV15 and TRBJ2-7; 10 bases fit TRBD2. Germline loops: CDR1 LNHNV, CDR2 YYDKDF (reference sequence). This CDR3 comprises 15 residues. V gave up 4 bases and J gave up 2 bases; unmatched junction bases: 5. In DNA, the CDR3 is TGTGCCACCAGCACCCGGACTAGCGGCCCCTACGAGCAGTACTTC. Translating it yields CATSTRTSGPYEQYF.

The J gene is TRBJ1-1, the V gene TRBV20-1, with 8 nucleotides matching TRBD1. CDR3 size: 12 residues. V gave up 0 bases and J gave up 12 bases; unmatched junction bases: 6. Germline V gene data show CDR1 as DFQATT and CDR2 as SNEGSKA (reference sequence). DNA of the CDR3: TGCAGTGCTAGAGACTGGACAGGGTTGACTTTCTTT. Amino acid sequence: CSARDWTGLTFF.

V gene TRBV5-1 combines with J gene TRBJ2-7, with 13 bases lining up with TRBD2. Germline loops: CDR1 SGHRS, CDR2 YFSETQ. The CDR3 loop spans 14 amino acids. The junction had 6 bases not matched to a gene; V was cut back by 4 bases and J by 8 bases. The CDR3 reads CASSMGLAGTKQYF. CDR3 DNA: TGCGCCAGCAGCATGGGACTAGCGGGGACAAAGCAGTACTTC.

This clonotype has only one observation. The chain joins TRBV5-5 to TRBJ1-2; D remains ambiguous. This CDR3 has 16 amino acids. CDR1 is SGHKS, CDR2 YYEKEE, per germline (reference sequence). The V end lost 0 bases, the J end lost 0 bases, and 12 bases lay between the germline ends. The CDR3 is CASSLAGVQPNYGYTF. The CDR3 DNA follows: TGTGCCAGCAGCTTGGCCGGGGTACAGCCTAACTATGGCTACACCTTC.

Turning to this clonotype: No conserved phenylalanine or tryptophan is present at the end of the CDR3, so a read error is the likely explanation. The CDR3 region has the DNA TGTGCCAGCAGTTTTACTGGGGGGACTGAAGCTTTCTAT. Protein product: CASSFTGGTEAFY. The chain couples TRBV27 to TRBJ1-1, with D perhaps matching TRBD1 (5 bases). The CDR3 runs to 13 residues. Trimming left V 3 bases short and J 5 bases short, with 10 bases between. Germline V CDR1 and CDR2: MNHEY, SMNVEV (reference sequence).

This clonotype was recorded at least ten times. The V call is TRBV12-3 or TRBV12-4, the J call TRBJ1-6, with D possibly being TRBD1 (5 bases). Trimming cost V 5 bases and J 6 bases, with 11 bases left between them. The CDR3 consists of 14 residues. CDR3 sequence (DNA): TGTGCCAGCAGTCAACGGGGGGGTAATTCACCCCTCCACTTT. Amino acids: CASSQRGGNSPLHF.

This clonotype was seen only a few times. A much larger clone differs by one base, so this may be a read error. CDR3 amino acids: CASSSGTGGDEQYF. In DNA, the CDR3 is TGTGCCAGCAGCTCCGGGACAGGGGGCGACGAGCAGTACTTC. This chain connects TRBV7-9 to TRBJ2-7; TRBD1 matches at 12 bases. Germline V gene data show CDR1 as SEHNR and CDR2 as FQNEAQ (reference sequence). With 4 bases clipped from V and 5 bases from J, the junction kept 3 bases outside the gene matches. The CDR3 runs to 14 residues. Drawing the rest from reference TRBV7-9 and TRBJ2-7, the complete variable domain is DTGVSQNPRHKITKRGQNVTFRCDPISEHNRLYWYRQTLGQGPEFLTYFQNEAQLEKSRLLSDRFSAERPKGSFSTLEIQRTEQGDSAMYLCASSSGTGGDEQYFGPGTRLTVT.

As DNA, the CDR3 is TGTGCCAGCGACATGGACAGGGTAAGCCACGAGCAGTTCTTC. The encoded protein is CASDMDRVSHEQFF. The chain carries TRBV6-1 and TRBJ2-1, with 8 bases matching TRBD1. With V trimmed by 8 bases and J by 10 bases, 13 bases remained unmatched. The CDR3 is 14 amino acids. Germline V CDR1 and CDR2: MNHNS, SASEGT.

The gene calls are TRBV7-2 and TRBJ2-7, with 9 bases aligning to TRBD1. Trimming cost V 5 bases and J 3 bases; bases outside gene matches: 8. This CDR3 region has 15 residues. CDR1 is SGHTA, CDR2 FQGNSA, per germline. CDR3 protein: CASSPSTGGLYEQYF. CDR3 in DNA: TGTGCCAGCAGCCCATCGACAGGGGGTCTCTACGAGCAGTACTTC.

The chain employs TRBV12-3 or TRBV12-4 and TRBJ1-3; 7 bases line up with TRBD1. The CDR3 totals 15 residues. The junction had 7 bases not matched to a gene; V was cut back by 7 bases and J by 1 base. CDR3 residues: CASTQTGRSGNTIYF. The CDR3 coding sequence is TGTGCCAGCACCCAGACAGGGAGGTCTGGAAACACCATATATTTT.

There are a few counts of this clonotype. The genes are TRBV12-3 or TRBV12-4 and TRBJ2-5; 8 bases fit TRBD2. The CDR3 is made up of 14 amino acids. J gave up 7 bases and V 10 bases, and 14 bases lay outside the gene matches. In DNA, the CDR3 is TGTGCCACCCAGTTCGGCGGGGGGCCAGGGACCCAGTACTTC. Its protein product is CATQFGGGPGTQYF.

The gene calls are TRBV19 and TRBJ2-7, with 12 bases matching TRBD2. Germline V CDR1 and CDR2: LNHDA, SQIVND (reference sequence). After removal of 5 bases from V and 3 bases from J, the junction contained 5 bases not matched to a gene. This CDR3 contains 15 residues. This CDR3 is CASSAALAGGYEQYF. The CDR3 bases are TGTGCCAGTAGTGCGGCACTAGCGGGAGGCTACGAGCAGTACTTC. Combining the CDR3 with reference TRBV19 and TRBJ2-7 gives the whole variable domain DGGITQSPKYLFRKEGQNVTLSCEQNLNHDAMYWYRQDPGQGLRLIYYSQIVNDFQKGDIAEGYSVSREKKESFPLTVTSAQKNPTAFYLCASSAALAGGYEQYFGPGTRLTVT.

The chain uses TRBV6-5 and TRBJ2-7; 7 bases fit TRBD1. Trimming cost V 4 bases and J 2 bases; bases outside gene matches: 11. This CDR3 is built from 16 residues. Looked up from germline, CDR1 is MNHEY and CDR2 is SVGAGI. In DNA form, the CDR3 reads TGTGCCAGCAGTTCCTTAGGACAGGAGAGGGCCTACGAGCAGTACTTC. Translated, it gives CASSSLGQERAYEQYF.

V and J are TRBV3-1 and TRBJ2-5; TRBD2 aligns across 15 bases. This CDR3 region has 16 residues. Trimming removed 5 bases from V and 4 bases from J; junction bases left unmatched: 5. Germline V gene lookup returns CDR1 LGHDT and CDR2 YNNKEL (reference sequence). The CDR3 DNA sequence: TGTGCCAGCAGCTGGCGGACTAGCGGGGGGGGAGAGACCCAGTACTTC. This translates into CASSWRTSGGGETQYF.

The sample holds a few counts of this clonotype. The gene calls are TRBV5-6 and TRBJ2-1; unclear D gene. Per germline, CDR1 SGHDT and CDR2 YYEEEE. CDR3 length equals 13 residues. Trimming took off 0 bases at V and 8 bases at J, with 9 bases between the two ends. The CDR3 DNA is TGTGCCAGCAGCTTGGTATGGAGCCATGAGCAGTTCTTC. Amino acid sequence: CASSLVWSHEQFF.

This clonotype has more than one count but fewer than ten. The chain uses TRBV12-3 or TRBV12-4 and TRBJ2-7; TRBD1 matches at 9 bases. J gave up 5 bases and V 6 bases, and 11 bases lay outside the gene matches. The CDR3 has 15 amino acids. The CDR3 nucleotides read TGTGCCAGCAGCCTCTCCGGGACAGGGACCCACGAGCAGTACTTC. It translates to CASSLSGTGTHEQYF.

Written as DNA, the CDR3 is TGTGCCTGGAGTGATACGGCCTATGGCTACACCTTC. Translation gives CAWSDTAYGYTF. This chain connects TRBV30 to TRBJ1-2; D not resolved. The germline gives CDR1 GTSNPN, CDR2 SVGIG (reference sequence). Trimming took 1 base from V and 4 from J, leaving 7 bases between them. The CDR3 spans 12 residues. The full variable domain, its missing parts supplied by reference TRBV30 and TRBJ1-2, is SQTIHQWPATLVQPVGSPLSLECTVEGTSNPNLYWYRQAAGRGLQLLFYSVGIGQISSEVPQNLSASRPQDRQFILSSKKLLLSDSGFYLCAWSDTAYGYTFGSGTRLTVV.

This clonotype occurred a few times. V and J are TRBV5-1 and TRBJ2-1, with 10 bases that match TRBD2. From germline, CDR1 is SGHRS and CDR2 YFSETQ. Unmatched junction bases numbered 10, after V lost 1 base and J lost 9 bases. The length of the CDR3 is 16 residues. DNA for the CDR3: TGCGCCAGCAGCTTGACCGGGACTAGCGATCGGGGTGAGCAGTTCTTC. Translated, it gives CASSLTGTSDRGEQFF.